This T cell receptor beta chain emerged from a study of IL-32 and malignant T cell survival in cutaneous lymphoma (dated by TCRdb to the early 2020s). Notes on the research overall: High-throughput TCR sequencing tested whether surviving TCR Vbeta+ T cells in IL-32 cultures were the malignant clone rather than benign T cells sharing that Vbeta. Samples from two CTCL donors were studied by high-throughput TCR sequencing, and IL-32beta was confirmed to support malignant T cell survival in vitro.

Blood samples came from patients with leukemic cutaneous T cell lymphoma (Sezary syndrome) treated at a US cutaneous lymphoma program. Ficoll centrifugation was used to isolate peripheral blood mononuclear cells from the patients' blood. Genomic DNA was extracted with the QIAamp DNA Mini kit and profiled by immunoSEQ using roughly 100-450 ng of DNA template. In TCRdb, the immuneACCESS table is reduced to in-frame sequences with V and J assigned. These tables do not hold every clone; where another copy was compared, an unresolved V gene accounts for under half, and the others remain unexplained. The sample has about 2,200 clones on record, around 80% of them singletons. The top ten constitute around 50% of the sample. About this clone itself: What antigen it recognizes has not been identified. Within one base of it there is no much larger clone, and no base qualities were kept.

Broader findings and caveats from the paper: By inducing large CD14+ antigen-presenting cells that reduced apoptosis, IL-32beta appeared to support the survival of malignant T cells in vitro. The kinetics of enhanced malignant T cell survival in culture varied somewhat between CTCL blood donors. No exact culture duration for the TCR-sequenced samples was stated in the methods. TCR sequencing showed that malignant T cell TCRs persisted after in vitro culture with IL-32beta.

There are 12 amino acids in the CDR3, from cysteine to phenylalanine inclusive. Left in the record is the CDR3 DNA by itself, 36 bases read in frame from the first base. V trim: 7 bases; J trim: 5 bases; unmatched bases: 6. CDR1 is given as SQVTM and CDR2 as ANQGSEA, both from the germline V gene. This specimen consisted of blood, obtained on day 0. This clonotype was sampled from a human donor with cutaneous T cell lymphoma. The chain couples TRBV29-1 to TRBJ2-5, with 8 central nucleotides matching TRBD2. In nucleotides, the sequence is TGCAGCGCCAGCACGGGAGGGGAGACCCAGTACTTC. This translates into CSASTGGETQYF.